The clone carrying this T cell receptor (beta chain) was seen at least ten times. This entry is derived from a study of T cells after yellow fever vaccination. Study background: Fractions of limited cellularity were prepared by means of SMART-Seq v4 Ultra Low Input.

Template-switching 5'RACE yielded the TCR cDNA; a universal primer site and UMIs were added in the process. One entry per CDR3 protein results from TCRdb running MiXCR on the 5' RACE reads. The table has roughly 26,000 distinct CDR3 sequences, 5% to 7% seen once. Study conclusions and caveats: Contamination by abundant bulk-population clonotypes could be present in FACS-sorted repertoires.

The CDR3 has 18 amino acids. Losses at the gene ends were 0 bases for V and 1 base for J; bases not matched to a gene: 5. Per germline, CDR1 LGHDT and CDR2 YNNKEL (reference sequence). The specimen was PBMCs, either bulk or a sorted T-cell subset (CD4+, CD8+, memory, or dextramer-sorted; not recorded which), collected 15 days after the yellow fever booster vaccination. The chain carries TRBV3-1 and TRBJ2-2; 10 bases map to TRBD2. The source of this sequence is a man aged 30 to 45 who received the YFV17D yellow fever vaccine. The CDR3 sequence is CASSQDLTSGRNTGELFF. CDR3 DNA sequence: TGTGCCAGCAGCCAAGATCTGACTAGCGGGCGGAACACCGGGGAGCTGTTTTTT. The full variable domain, in which reference TRBV3-1 and TRBJ2-2 provide the parts outside the CDR3, is DTAVSQTPKYLVTQMGNDKSIKCEQNLGHDTMYWYKQDSKKFLKIMFSYNNKELIINETVPNRFSPKSPDKAHLNLHINSLELGDSAVYFCASSQDLTSGRNTGELFFGEGSRLTVL.